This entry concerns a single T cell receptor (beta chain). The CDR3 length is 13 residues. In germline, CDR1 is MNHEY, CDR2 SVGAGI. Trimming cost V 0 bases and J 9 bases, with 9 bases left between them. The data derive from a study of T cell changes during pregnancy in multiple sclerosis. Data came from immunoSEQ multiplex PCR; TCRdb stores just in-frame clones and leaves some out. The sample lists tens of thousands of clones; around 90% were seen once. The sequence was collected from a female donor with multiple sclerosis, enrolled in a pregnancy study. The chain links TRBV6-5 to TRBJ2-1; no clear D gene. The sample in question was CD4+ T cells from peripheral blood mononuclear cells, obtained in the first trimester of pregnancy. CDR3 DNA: TGTGCCAGCAGTTACTCGAAGGCAGGTGAGCAGTTCTTC. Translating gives CASSYSKAGEQFF.